The 27 T cell receptor beta chains presented below share a single source sample, sequenced in a study of shared clonotypes between healthy human individuals. Produced via immunoSEQ multiplex PCR; TCRdb's table is partial and in-frame only. The sample carries about 330,000 clones, approximately 79% recorded once. Material for sequencing was memory CD4+ T cells sorted from blood. Subset meaning: CD45RA-negative fraction. Receptors were obtained from a man aged 25 to 40 in good health.

The chain uses TRBV19 and TRBJ1-1, with D perhaps matching TRBD1 (5 bases). The CDR3 loop spans 15 amino acids. The germline V and J ends were trimmed by 4 bases and 0 bases, with 12 bases remaining between them. Germline CDR1 is LNHDA and CDR2 is SQIVND (reference sequence). CDR3 sequence (DNA): TGTGCCAGTAGTACCTACAGGTCCCTGAACACTGAAGCTTTCTTT. Translated, it gives CASSTYRSLNTEAFF.

The chain has TRBV6-5 and TRBJ1-1; TRBD1 might be the D (5 bases). From germline, CDR1 is MNHEY and CDR2 SVGAGI. The V and J ends lost 10 bases and 6 bases respectively, with 18 bases between them. The CDR3 loop spans 13 amino acids. CDR3 nucleotides: TGTGCCATCTCGACTGGGGGTCTCGCTGAAGCTTTCTTT. This sequence encodes CAISTGGLAEAFF.

The rearrangement uses TRBV6-1 and TRBJ2-1; 12 nucleotides line up with TRBD2. This CDR3 contains 16 residues. Germline trimming cut 4 bases from V and 10 bases from J; bases unmatched to any gene: 11. CDR1 is MNHNS, CDR2 SASEGT, per germline. DNA for the CDR3: TGTGCCAGCAGTGTGACTTGGACTAGCGGGACGAAAGAGCAGTTCTTC. As protein: CASSVTWTSGTKEQFF.

J is TRBJ1-1 and V is TRBV7-9; 11 bases are shared with TRBD1. Germline assignment: CDR1 SEHNR and CDR2 FQNEAQ (reference sequence). The CDR3 consists of 16 residues. The V segment lost 0 bases and the J segment 4 bases; nucleotides outside the gene matches: 4. The CDR3 bases are TGTGCCAGCAGCTTAGCTGGTGGGACAGGGGGCACTGAAGCTTTCTTT. Protein product: CASSLAGGTGGTEAFF.

The rearrangement uses TRBV5-6 and TRBJ2-1; D is perhaps TRBD2 (5 bases). The CDR3 consists of 16 residues. Germline CDR1 and CDR2: SGHDT and YYEEEE. The V end was cut by 2 bases, the J end by 7 bases, with 19 bases between. The chain's CDR3 is CASSFLGEVRKNEQFF. CDR3 nucleotides: TGTGCCAGCAGCTTTCTCGGGGAAGTCAGAAAGAATGAGCAGTTCTTC.

This chain uses TRBV18 with TRBJ2-5; TRBD1 matches 7 bases. The CDR3 is 15 amino acids. CDR1 is KGHSH, CDR2 LQKENI, per germline. Germline trimming cut 3 bases from V and 4 bases from J; bases unmatched to any gene: 8. This chain's CDR3 is CASSPESTGRETQYF. The CDR3 DNA reads TGTGCCAGCTCACCGGAGTCGACAGGGAGAGAGACCCAGTACTTC.

This chain uses TRBV20-1 with TRBJ2-7; no reliable D call. Trimming cost V 3 bases and J 6 bases, with 6 bases left between them. The CDR3 length is 10 residues. Germline CDR1 DFQATT, CDR2 SNEGSKA (reference sequence). The CDR3 region has the DNA TGCAGTGCTAGTGTTCGCGAGCAGTACTTC. Protein: CSASVREQYF.

On this clone: Other DNA sequences of this sample code for an identical CDR3. The rearrangement uses TRBV5-1 and TRBJ2-1; 7 positions agree with TRBD2. V dropped 0 bases and J dropped 3; count of bases not matched to a gene: 3. CDR3 length equals 15 residues. CDR1 is SGHRS, CDR2 YFSETQ, per germline. DNA of the CDR3: TGCGCCAGCAGCTTGGGGCTAGCGGACTACAATGAGCAGTTCTTC. As protein: CASSLGLADYNEQFF.

This clone was seen repeatedly, ten times or more. This CDR3 reads CASSDAYGGGYNEQFF. In DNA, the CDR3 is TGCGCCAGCAGTGATGCCTATGGCGGAGGTTACAATGAGCAGTTCTTC. The chain uses TRBV10-2 and TRBJ2-1, with a weak D call TRBD2 (5 bases). The V end was cut by 3 bases, the J end by 4 bases, with 16 bases between. CDR1 is WSHSY and CDR2 is SAAADI in the germline V gene. This CDR3 has 16 residues.

V is TRBV10-2 and J is TRBJ2-3; tentatively, D is TRBD2 (6 bases). V gave up 7 bases and J gave up 4 bases, with 15 bases separating them. The CDR3 spans 14 residues. Germline-derived CDR1 and CDR2 are WSHSY and SAAADI. The DNA of the CDR3 is TGCGCCAGCAATATACTAGCTAGGGCAGATACGCAGTATTTT. Translating gives CASNILARADTQYF.

V and J are TRBV18 and TRBJ2-5, with D perhaps matching TRBD1 or TRBD2 (7 bases each). Trimming took off 6 bases at V and 2 bases at J, with 19 bases between the two ends. The CDR3 totals 16 residues. Germline lookup yields CDR1 KGHSH and CDR2 LQKENI. DNA for the CDR3: TGTGCCAGCTCGCTCCTTCAGGGGGGGATACAAGAGACCCAGTACTTC. Translated, it gives CASSLLQGGIQETQYF.

Points on this clone: The same CDR3 also results from other DNA sequences found in this sample. This chain connects TRBV18 to TRBJ1-1; possible D gene TRBD1, 5 bases. Germline loops: CDR1 KGHSH, CDR2 LQKENI. V was pared by 3 bases and J by 3 bases, with 11 bases between. The CDR3 is made up of 14 amino acids. CDR3 coding DNA: TGTGCCAGCTCACCGCTCAGGGAAGACACTGAAGCTTTCTTT. This translates into CASSPLREDTEAFF.

J is TRBJ2-3 and V is TRBV7-2, with D uncertain. The germline V and J ends were trimmed by 6 bases and 6 bases, with 10 bases remaining between them. Germline CDR1 is SGHTA and CDR2 is FQGNSA. CDR3 length: 12 residues. CDR3 residues: CASSYVVDTQYF. The CDR3 DNA is TGTGCCAGCAGTTACGTTGTGGATACGCAGTATTTT.

Details on this clone: The junction departs from germline at one end; a sequencing error may be responsible. The chain recombines TRBV7-7 with TRBJ2-1; 7 nucleotides match TRBD2. CDR3 length equals 14 residues. Germline V lookup: CDR1 SSHAT, CDR2 FNYEAQ (reference sequence). In DNA form, the CDR3 reads TGTGCTAGCAGCGAAGTGGGACTAAACAATGAGCAGTTCTTC. Translation: CASSEVGLNNEQFF. Looking up the rest from reference TRBV7-7 and TRBJ2-1 gives the full variable domain: GAGVSQSPRYKVTKRGQDVTLRCDPISSHATLYWYQQALGQGPEFLTYFNYEAQPDKSGLPSDRFSAERPEGSISTLTIQRTEQRDSAMYRCASSEVGLNNEQFFGPGTRLTVL.

The V gene is TRBV2, the J gene TRBJ2-2; 8 nucleotides align to TRBD2. CDR3 length: 16 residues. Germline values: CDR1 SNHLY, CDR2 FYNNEI. The V gene end was trimmed by 2 bases and the J gene end by 5 bases; junction bases not matched to a gene: 7. CDR3 sequence reads: CASSEPQGLVTGELFF. The CDR3 nucleotides read TGTGCCAGCAGTGAACCCCAGGGACTAGTTACCGGGGAGCTGTTTTTT.

The count of this clone is one. The chain joins TRBV27 to TRBJ2-3, with D uncertain. Germline loops: CDR1 MNHEY, CDR2 SMNVEV (reference sequence). CDR3 length: 15 amino acids. V was trimmed by 7 bases and J by 4 bases, leaving 18 bases between them. CDR3 loop: CASIFDSQSADTQYF. The CDR3 nucleotides read TGTGCCAGCATCTTCGACTCGCAAAGCGCAGATACGCAGTATTTT.

This clone was seen more than once but under ten times. This rearrangement joins TRBV4-1 to TRBJ2-7; D call uncertain. Deletions cut 0 bases from V and 3 bases from J, with 18 bases between. Germline V gene sequence: CDR1 MGHRA, CDR2 YSYEKL. The CDR3 sequence is 17 residues long. The CDR3 DNA is TGCGCCAGCAGCCAAGATTTGCTTCCCCGGGCCGGCTACGAGCAGTACTTC. It encodes CASSQDLLPRAGYEQYF.

The CDR3 DNA reads as TGTGCCAGTAGTCCTCGGGGAGGAGAGTCCTACGAGCAGTACTTC. Translated: CASSPRGGESYEQYF. The chain combines TRBV19 with TRBJ2-7; D is possibly TRBD2 (6 bases). There are 15 residues in the CDR3. V was shortened by 5 bases and J by 1 base, with 15 bases between the two germline ends. Germline lookup yields CDR1 LNHDA and CDR2 SQIVND (reference sequence).

V and J are TRBV5-6 and TRBJ2-7, with 11 bases aligning to TRBD2. The germline gives CDR1 SGHDT, CDR2 YYEEEE. Losses at the gene ends were 4 bases for V and 6 bases for J; bases not matched to a gene: 9. CDR3 length equals 15 residues. Here the CDR3 DNA reads TGTGCCAGCAGCAACCTACTAGCGGGAGTTAGCGAGCAGTACTTC. Translating gives CASSNLLAGVSEQYF.

A note on this clone: In the same sample, other DNA sequences code for this CDR3. V usage is TRBV18 and J usage is TRBJ2-1, with D possibly being TRBD1 (6 bases). There are 15 residues in the CDR3. The V and J ends lost 3 bases and 3 bases respectively, with 12 bases between them. CDR1 and CDR2 (germline): KGHSH, LQKENI. This chain's CDR3 is CASSPPGQNYNEQFF. CDR3 in DNA: TGTGCCAGCTCACCGCCGGGACAAAACTACAATGAGCAGTTCTTC.

This clone was picked up one time. The CDR3 DNA reads as TGCGCCAGCACCCCCACCCGGACTCTTGGCACAGATACGCAGTATTTT. As protein: CASTPTRTLGTDTQYF. The chain couples TRBV5-1 to TRBJ2-3; a weak D match, TRBD2 (5 bases). This CDR3 has 16 residues. The germline V and J ends were trimmed by 6 bases and 1 base, with 18 bases remaining between them. The germline gives CDR1 SGHRS, CDR2 YFSETQ.

The rearrangement links TRBV6-5 to TRBJ1-1; D is possibly TRBD1 (6 bases). V was cut by 2 bases and J by 10 bases, with 11 bases left in between. Germline CDR1 is MNHEY and CDR2 is SVGAGI. The CDR3 length is 12 residues. The CDR3 DNA reads as TGTGCCAGCAGTTACAAAGGGGGACCAGCTTTCTTT. Translated, it gives CASSYKGGPAFF.

V gene TRBV29-1 combines with J gene TRBJ2-3, with 8 positions matching TRBD1. Germline values: CDR1 SQVTM, CDR2 ANQGSEA. The CDR3 spans 12 residues. The CDR3 DNA follows: TGCGGAGGGCAGGGGGCAACAGATACGCAGTATTTT. The encoded protein is CGGQGATDTQYF.

The table lists this clone with a count of one. This chain links TRBV5-5 with TRBJ2-2; no reliable D call. CDR1 is SGHKS, CDR2 YYEKEE, per germline (reference sequence). The CDR3 extends over 12 amino acids. V lost 1 base and J 6 bases, leaving 4 bases between the germline ends. The CDR3 region has the DNA TGTGCCAGCAGCTTGACGGCCGGGGAGCTGTTTTTT. Amino acid sequence: CASSLTAGELFF.

This chain links TRBV15 with TRBJ2-2; D might be TRBD2 (6 bases). CDR1 and CDR2 (germline): LNHNV, YYDKDF (reference sequence). Trimming pared 8 bases from V and 4 bases from J, leaving 14 bases between. The CDR3 runs 14 residues. CDR3 sequence: CATGSGVLTGELFF. The CDR3 DNA follows: TGTGCCACCGGATCGGGGGTACTCACCGGGGAGCTGTTTTTT. Variable domain in full (rest from reference TRBV15 and TRBJ2-2): DAMVIQNPRYQVTQFGKPVTLSCSQTLNHNVMYWYQQKSSQAPKLLFHYYDKDFNNEADTPDNFQSRRPNTSFCFLDIRSPGLGDTAMYLCATGSGVLTGELFFGEGSRLTVL.

This clone occurred a few times. V gene TRBV29-1 combines with J gene TRBJ1-2; D not certain. CDR1 SQVTM and CDR2 ANQGSEA come from the germline V gene. The CDR3 has 14 residues. Trimming shortened V by 6 bases and J by 0 bases, and 14 bases separated the two germline ends. This CDR3 reads CSVQSGRPNYGYTF. The CDR3 DNA is TGCAGCGTGCAATCCGGACGGCCTAACTATGGCTACACCTTC.

A remark on this clone: Germline is not matched at one junction end, which may reflect a read error. The chain is built from TRBV19 and TRBJ2-6; D is possibly TRBD2 (5 bases). The germline V gene has CDR1 LNHDA and CDR2 SQIVND (reference sequence). This CDR3 contains 15 residues. The CDR3 sequence: CASSLEAAGANVLTF. The CDR3 DNA reads TGTGCCAGTAGCCTGGAGGCGGCTGGAGCCAACGTCCTGACTTTC. Filled out from reference TRBV19 and TRBJ2-6, the complete variable domain reads DGGITQSPKYLFRKEGQNVTLSCEQNLNHDAMYWYRQDPGQGLRLIYYSQIVNDFQKGDIAEGYSVSREKKESFPLTVTSAQKNPTAFYLCASSLEAAGANVLTFGAGSRLTVL.